The 29 T cell receptor beta chains below all came from one sample that was sequenced in a study of stem cell transplantation in POMP-related autoinflammatory disease. Antigens of these TCRs are unknown. Generated by immunoSEQ multiplex PCR, the TCRdb table keeps only in-frame clones and is missing some. This table has over 9,500 clones, about 88% appearing once. General observations from the study: In PRAID patients, the number of distinct TRB V-J gene pairings was restricted. PRAID patients trended toward lower TRB diversity and higher clonality in all analyzed T-cell subsets.

This sample comprised CD8+ T cells from PBMCs, obtained before stem cell transplantation. These TCRs come from a human donor with POMP-related autoinflammation and immune dysregulation (PRAID).

The chain employs TRBV2 and TRBJ1-2, with a weak D call TRBD1 (6 bases). The CDR3 consists of 13 residues. Trimming pared 7 bases from V and 8 bases from J, leaving 17 bases between. CDR1 is SNHLY and CDR2 is FYNNEI in the germline V gene. CDR3 nucleotide sequence: TGTGCCAGCACCCCAGGAGGGGGAATGGGCTACACCTTC. Its translation is CASTPGGGMGYTF.

This rearrangement joins TRBV4-2 to TRBJ2-4, with 12 nucleotides matching TRBD2. CDR1 and CDR2 from the germline V gene are LGHNA and YNFKEQ. The CDR3 extends over 18 amino acids. V gave up 2 bases and J gave up 2 bases; unmatched junction bases: 7. The CDR3 nucleotides are TGTGCCAGCAGCCAACCCGGACTAGCGGGACTATCCAAAAACATTCAGTACTTC. Residues: CASSQPGLAGLSKNIQYF.

The rearrangement links TRBV28 to TRBJ1-1, with TRBD1 identical over 8 bases. The CDR3 has 17 residues. The J segment lost 3 bases and the V segment lost 2 bases, leaving 11 bases of the junction unmatched. CDR1 and CDR2 from the germline V gene are MDHEN and SYDVKM. DNA for the CDR3: TGTGCCAGCAGTTTAAGGGGTTGGACAGGGTTGGACACTGAAGCTTTCTTT. This translates into CASSLRGWTGLDTEAFF. The complete variable domain, with remaining parts taken from reference TRBV28 and TRBJ1-1, reads DVKVTQSSRYLVKRTGEKVFLECVQDMDHENMFWYRQDPGLGLRLIYFSYDVKMKEKGDIPEGYSVSREKKERFSLILESASTNQTSMYLCASSLRGWTGLDTEAFFGQGTRLTVV.

This clone was observed once. The chain links TRBV18 to TRBJ2-1, with 9 nucleotides matching TRBD1. Germline CDR1 KGHSH, CDR2 LQKENI. V gave up 2 bases and J gave up 2 bases; unmatched junction bases: 4. The CDR3 covers 16 residues. CDR3 DNA: TGTGCCAGCTCACCAGAACAGGGGGCCCCCTACAATGAGCAGTTCTTC. Its translation is CASSPEQGAPYNEQFF.

The chain recombines TRBV6-5 with TRBJ2-1; maybe TRBD1 (6 bases). The CDR3 contains 15 residues. The germline V gene encodes CDR1 MNHEY and CDR2 SVGAGI. Trimming cost V 0 bases and J 0 bases, with 6 bases left between them. CDR3 coding DNA: TGTGCCAGCAGTTACTCAGGGGGCTCCTACAATGAGCAGTTCTTC. This codes for CASSYSGGSYNEQFF.

The chain recombines TRBV5-1 with TRBJ1-1; D may be TRBD1 (6 bases). This CDR3 contains 13 residues. With 4 bases removed from V and 8 bases from J, the gap between germline ends came to 15 bases. Germline V gene sequence: CDR1 SGHRS, CDR2 YFSETQ. CDR3 bases: TGCGCCAGCAGCCGTCACAGGGAGTGGGAAGCTTTCTTT. It specifies CASSRHREWEAFF.

This chain joins TRBV27 and TRBJ2-7, with 9 bases matching TRBD2. The CDR3 has 15 amino acids. V lost 6 bases, J lost 2 bases, and 8 bases stayed unmatched. Germline CDR1 reads MNHEY; CDR2 reads SMNVEV (reference sequence). This chain's CDR3 is CASSSLLAGTYEQYF. As DNA, the CDR3 is TGTGCCAGCAGCTCCCTTCTAGCGGGAACCTACGAGCAGTACTTC.

CDR3 residues: CASSLVAGKGGYTF. CDR3 in DNA: TGTGCCAGCAGCCTAGTCGCAGGGAAAGGTGGCTACACCTTC. J is TRBJ1-2 and V is TRBV7-8; TRBD1 is a possible D gene (5 bases). From germline, CDR1 is SGHVS and CDR2 FQNEAQ. V was trimmed by 5 bases and J by 7 bases, leaving 17 bases between them. The CDR3 totals 14 residues.

This clone turned up a few times. The CDR3 is CASSLGGGVNYGYTF. In nucleotides, the CDR3 is TGCGCCAGCAGCTTGGGCGGGGGCGTTAACTATGGCTACACCTTC. V is TRBV5-1 and J is TRBJ1-2, with TRBD1 as a possible D gene (6 bases). The CDR3 contains 15 residues. The V gene's germline CDR1 is SGHRS and CDR2 YFSETQ. Trimming removed 0 bases from V and 1 base from J, with 10 bases in between.

The sample holds one count of this clone. The chain is built from TRBV23-1 and TRBJ1-2, with D maybe TRBD1 (5 bases). TRBV23-1 is an open reading frame whose function is uncertain. CDR3 size: 16 residues. The ends were cut back, 0 bases at V and 8 bases at J, with 19 bases in the middle. CDR3 nucleotide sequence: TGCGCCAGCAGTCAATCTCAGGGAGGGGTAAGAGAGGGCTACACCTTC. Residues: CASSQSQGGVREGYTF.

The CDR3 region is CASSAGTGERKLFF. The CDR3 DNA reads as TGTGCCAGCAGCGCCGGGACAGGGGAGCGGAAACTGTTTTTT. The chain is built from TRBV7-6 and TRBJ1-4, with TRBD1 identical over 10 bases. The length of the CDR3 is 14 residues. V lost 5 bases and J lost 11; bases outside the gene matches: 8. Germline V gene sequence: CDR1 SGHVS, CDR2 FNYEAQ.

The chain uses TRBV4-1 and TRBJ2-2; D unresolved. V lost 2 bases, J lost 1 base, and 5 bases lay in between. Germline CDR1 is MGHRA and CDR2 is YSYEKL. The CDR3 is 14 amino acids. This CDR3 reads CASSQLQNTGELFF. The CDR3 nucleotides are TGCGCCAGCAGCCAACTTCAGAACACCGGGGAGCTGTTTTTT.

This chain connects TRBV14 to TRBJ2-2; 7 bases are a match to TRBD2. The V and J ends lost 3 bases and 9 bases, in that order; junction bases with no gene match: 4. The CDR3 contains 13 residues. Germline loops: CDR1 SGHDN, CDR2 FVKESK. The CDR3 loop is CASSQERDWELFF. The CDR3 bases are TGTGCCAGCAGCCAGGAGCGGGACTGGGAGCTGTTTTTT.

The chain combines TRBV30 with TRBJ1-1; no definite D call. V was shortened by 0 bases and J by 1 base, with 6 bases between the two germline ends. The CDR3 covers 13 residues. Germline V lookup: CDR1 GTSNPN, CDR2 SVGIG (reference sequence). The CDR3 coding sequence is TGTGCCTGGAGTGTAGGGCGGAACACTGAAGCTTTCTTT. It is translated as CAWSVGRNTEAFF.

The chain joins TRBV29-1 to TRBJ2-3; D might be TRBD2 (6 bases). The CDR3 consists of 14 residues. The germline V gene has CDR1 SQVTM and CDR2 ANQGSEA. CDR3 DNA: TGCAGTTGTTCGGGACTCTGGGTCAGGGATACGCAGTATTTT. Amino acid sequence: CSCSGLWVRDTQYF.

This clone was seen just once. This chain joins TRBV5-5 and TRBJ2-1; D might be TRBD2 (6 bases). The length of the CDR3 is 16 residues. The germline V gene encodes CDR1 SGHKS and CDR2 YYEKEE (reference sequence). With 3 bases removed from V and 0 bases from J, the gap between germline ends came to 13 bases. The CDR3 loop reads CASSSLALSSYNEQFF. The CDR3 nucleotides are TGTGCCAGCAGCTCCCTAGCGCTTAGCTCCTACAATGAGCAGTTCTTC.

This clone occurred once. The V call is TRBV7-7, the J call TRBJ1-2; 7 positions match TRBD1. From germline, CDR1 is SSHAT and CDR2 FNYEAQ (reference sequence). J was trimmed by 3 bases and V by 4 bases; bases with no gene match: 2. This CDR3 is built from 13 residues. CDR3 amino acids: CASSSTGYYGYTF. CDR3 sequence (DNA): TGTGCCAGCAGCTCGACAGGGTACTATGGCTACACCTTC.

The chain carries TRBV7-8 and TRBJ2-1; D gene ambiguous. V lost 7 bases, J lost 8 bases, and 12 bases lay in between. The CDR3 length is 12 residues. Germline V gene lookup returns CDR1 SGHVS and CDR2 FQNEAQ. This CDR3 reads CASTLRADEQFF. The DNA of the CDR3 is TGTGCCAGCACACTAAGGGCCGATGAGCAGTTCTTC. The whole variable domain, remainder taken from reference TRBV7-8 and TRBJ2-1, is GAGVSQSPRYKVAKRGQDVALRCDPISGHVSLFWYQQALGQGPEFLTYFQNEAQLDKSGLPSDRFFAERPEGSVSTLKIQRTQQEDSAVYLCASTLRADEQFFGPGTRLTVL.

The V call is TRBV27, the J call TRBJ2-7; D may be TRBD1 (6 bases). The V gene's germline CDR1 is MNHEY and CDR2 SMNVEV (reference sequence). Trimming stripped 4 bases from V and 5 bases from J, with 12 bases between. The CDR3 is 13 amino acids. CDR3 sequence (DNA): TGTGCCAGCAGTTACAGGGCCGTCCACGAGCAGTACTTC. Translating it yields CASSYRAVHEQYF.

The rearrangement joins TRBV4-1 to TRBJ1-2; a possible D gene is TRBD1 (6 bases). Trimming removed 3 bases from V and 4 bases from J, with 12 bases in between. Germline CDR1 MGHRA, CDR2 YSYEKL. This CDR3 is 14 amino acids long. The CDR3 protein is CASSQAGTFYGYTF. The CDR3 DNA is TGCGCCAGCAGCCAGGCCGGGACATTCTATGGCTACACCTTC.

The chain joins TRBV29-1 to TRBJ2-7, with D possibly being TRBD2 (6 bases). V was clipped by 2 bases and J by 2 bases, with 22 bases between them. The CDR3 is 17 amino acids. Germline CDR1 is SQVTM and CDR2 is ANQGSEA. The CDR3: CSVETRTPLAKTYEQYF. The CDR3 coding sequence is TGCAGCGTTGAAACCCGAACTCCCCTAGCGAAGACCTACGAGCAGTACTTC.

This rearrangement joins TRBV21-1 to TRBJ1-6; no DNA check was done on the table's D call, TRBD1. TRBV21-1 is listed as a pseudogene. This CDR3 is 19 amino acids long. Here the CDR3 reads CASSKGGKQGKNYNSPLHF. Here the CDR3 DNA reads TGTGCCAGCAGCAAAGGAGGCAAACAGGGTAAGAACTATAATTCACCCCTCCACTTT.

The V and J genes are TRBV7-3 and TRBJ2-1, with 10 bases matching TRBD2. Germline CDR1 SGHTA, CDR2 FQGTGA. The CDR3 length is 16 residues. J gave up 2 bases and V 3 bases, and 4 bases lay outside the gene matches. CDR3 protein: CASSLVGTSAYNEQFF. CDR3 DNA: TGTGCCAGCAGCTTGGTCGGGACTAGCGCCTACAATGAGCAGTTCTTC.

This clone came up a few times. The genes are TRBV4-1 and TRBJ1-1; D remains unclear. The CDR3 runs to 15 residues. Germline CDR1 MGHRA, CDR2 YSYEKL. Between the trimmed V and J ends, which lost 0 bases and 0 bases, there was a span of 8 bases. Here the CDR3 reads CASSQDRGMNTEAFF. CDR3 nucleotide sequence: TGCGCCAGCAGCCAAGATCGGGGAATGAACACTGAAGCTTTCTTT.

This clone rates as large (0.1 to 1%). The chain has TRBV4-1 and TRBJ1-5, with TRBD1 identical over 10 bases. The trim removed 4 bases at V and 6 bases at J, leaving 0 bases unmatched. The length of the CDR3 is 13 residues. The germline CDR1 and CDR2 sequences are MGHRA and YSYEKL. The CDR3 region has the DNA TGCGCCAGCAGCCGGACAGGGGGTCAGCCCCAGCATTTT. Its protein product is CASSRTGGQPQHF.

This clone was counted once. The V call is TRBV4-1, the J call TRBJ1-2; D remains ambiguous. V was cut by 0 bases and J by 2 bases, with 10 bases left in between. Germline V gives CDR1 MGHRA, CDR2 YSYEKL. The CDR3 contains 15 residues. The CDR3: CASSQDKGQNYGYTF. CDR3 bases: TGCGCCAGCAGCCAAGATAAAGGTCAGAACTATGGCTACACCTTC.

This chain connects TRBV7-6 to TRBJ2-1; 9 positions match TRBD1. Germline values: CDR1 SGHVS, CDR2 FNYEAQ. The CDR3 has 18 amino acids. After removal of 5 bases from V and 7 bases from J, the junction contained 18 bases not matched to a gene. The CDR3 DNA is TGTGCCAGCAGCCCCAGACCCCGGGACAGGGTAGTGAGGAATGAGCAGTTCTTC. Residues: CASSPRPRDRVVRNEQFF.

This clone was seen a few times. The V and J genes are TRBV19 and TRBJ1-5, with TRBD1 as a possible D gene (5 bases). The CDR3 has 11 residues. V lost 3 bases, J lost 9 bases, and 6 bases lay in between. CDR1 and CDR2 from the germline V gene are LNHDA and SQIVND (reference sequence). The CDR3 reads CASSMGGPQHF. The CDR3 bases are TGTGCCAGTAGTATGGGGGGGCCCCAGCATTTT. Full variable domain (remainder filled in from reference TRBV19 and TRBJ1-5): DGGITQSPKYLFRKEGQNVTLSCEQNLNHDAMYWYRQDPGQGLRLIYYSQIVNDFQKGDIAEGYSVSREKKESFPLTVTSAQKNPTAFYLCASSMGGPQHFGDGTRLSIL.

The chain combines TRBV28 with TRBJ1-6; no clear D gene. There are 15 residues in the CDR3. Germline CDR1 is MDHEN and CDR2 is SYDVKM. V lost 2 bases and J 0 bases, leaving 5 bases between the germline ends. CDR3 protein: CASSLLSSYNSPLHF. CDR3 nucleotide sequence: TGTGCCAGCAGTTTACTCAGCTCCTATAATTCACCCCTCCACTTT.